This T cell receptor (beta chain) is drawn from a study of T cells in Graves' hyperthyroidism and ophthalmopathy. Study overall: Peripheral blood was obtained at initial diagnosis, preceding any treatment. Findings of the study overall: Onset of ophthalmopathy came a median approximately 6.8 months after the model predicted it.

It was RNA transcripts that yielded the amplified TCR beta CDR3 regions. The HTBI primer set was used in a first-round RT-PCR of the TCR CDR3. TCRdb itself ran the multiplex PCR reads through MiXCR, one entry per CDR3 protein. The data hold hundreds of thousands of distinct CDR3 sequences, with approximately 15% observed a single time. In regard to this clonotype: Its antigen is unidentified.

Clinical symptoms, serum thyroxine, TRAb, thyroid ultrasound and orbital computed tomography informed diagnoses. Trimming pared 1 base from V and 0 bases from J, leaving 11 bases between. The CDR3 extends over 16 amino acids. The V gene's germline CDR1 is SGHDT and CDR2 YYEEEE. This chain uses TRBV5-6 with TRBJ2-4; D is ambiguous. The sequence came from a woman in her thirties or forties with Graves' ophthalmopathy. The sequenced sample was blood. This CDR3 reads CASSLYAELAKNIQYF. The CDR3 DNA reads as TGTGCCAGCAGCTTGTACGCAGAGCTAGCCAAAAACATTCAGTACTTC.